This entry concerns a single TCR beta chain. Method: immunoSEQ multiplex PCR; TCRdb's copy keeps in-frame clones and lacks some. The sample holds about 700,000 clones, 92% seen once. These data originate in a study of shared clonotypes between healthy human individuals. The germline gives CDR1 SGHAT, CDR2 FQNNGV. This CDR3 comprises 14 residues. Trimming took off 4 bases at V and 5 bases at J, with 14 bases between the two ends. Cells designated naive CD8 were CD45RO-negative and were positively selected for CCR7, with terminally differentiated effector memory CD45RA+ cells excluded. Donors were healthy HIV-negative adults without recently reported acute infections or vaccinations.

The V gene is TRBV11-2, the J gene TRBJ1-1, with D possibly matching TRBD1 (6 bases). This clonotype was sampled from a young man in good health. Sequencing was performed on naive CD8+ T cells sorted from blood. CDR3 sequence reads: CASSSDQGWTEAFF. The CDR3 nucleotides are TGTGCCAGCAGCTCCGATCAGGGGTGGACTGAAGCTTTCTTT. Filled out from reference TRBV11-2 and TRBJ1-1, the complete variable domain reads EAGVAQSPRYKIIEKRQSVAFWCNPISGHATLYWYQQILGQGPKLLIQFQNNGVVDDSQLPKDRFSAERLKGVDSTLKIQPAKLEDSAVYLCASSSDQGWTEAFFGQGTRLTVV.